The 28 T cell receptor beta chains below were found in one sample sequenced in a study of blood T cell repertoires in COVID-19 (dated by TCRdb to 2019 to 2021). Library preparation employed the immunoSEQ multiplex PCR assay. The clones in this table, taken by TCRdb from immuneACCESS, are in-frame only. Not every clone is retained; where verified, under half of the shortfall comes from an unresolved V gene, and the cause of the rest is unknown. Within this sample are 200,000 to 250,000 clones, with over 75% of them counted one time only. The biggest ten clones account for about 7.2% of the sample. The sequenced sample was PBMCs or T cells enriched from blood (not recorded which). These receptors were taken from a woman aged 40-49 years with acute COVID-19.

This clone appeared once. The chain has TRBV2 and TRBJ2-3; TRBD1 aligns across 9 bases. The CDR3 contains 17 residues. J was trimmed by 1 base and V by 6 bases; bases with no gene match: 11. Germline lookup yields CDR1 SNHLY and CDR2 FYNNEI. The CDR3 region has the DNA TGTGCCAGCAGCCGAGGGTCGAGGACAGGGGGCACAGATACGCAGTATTTT. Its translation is CASSRGSRTGGTDTQYF.

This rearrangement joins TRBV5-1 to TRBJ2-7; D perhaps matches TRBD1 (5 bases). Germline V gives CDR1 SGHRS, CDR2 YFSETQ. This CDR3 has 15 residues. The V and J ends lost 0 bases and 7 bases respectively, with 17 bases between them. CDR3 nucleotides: TGCGCCAGCAGCTTGGAATACGGCAGGGTAGAGGAGCAGTACTTC. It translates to CASSLEYGRVEEQYF.

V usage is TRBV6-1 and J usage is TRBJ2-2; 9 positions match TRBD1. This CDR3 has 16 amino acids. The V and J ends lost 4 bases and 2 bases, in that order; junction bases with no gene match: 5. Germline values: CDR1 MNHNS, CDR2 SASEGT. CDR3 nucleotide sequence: TGTGCCAGCAGTGGATCGACAGGGGGAAACACCGGGGAGCTGTTTTTT. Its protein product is CASSGSTGGNTGELFF.

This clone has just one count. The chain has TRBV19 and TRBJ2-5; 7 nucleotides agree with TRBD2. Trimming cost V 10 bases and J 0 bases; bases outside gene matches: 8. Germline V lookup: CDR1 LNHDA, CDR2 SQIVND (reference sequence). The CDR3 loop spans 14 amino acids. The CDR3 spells CATKGREYQETQYF. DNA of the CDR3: TGTGCCACCAAGGGGAGGGAGTACCAAGAGACCCAGTACTTC.

The CDR3: CASSSQGGGTEAFF. The DNA for the CDR3 is TGCGCCAGCAGCTCGCAGGGGGGAGGCACTGAAGCTTTCTTT. J is TRBJ1-1 and V is TRBV5-1, with 7 bases lining up with TRBD1. Germline-derived CDR1 and CDR2 are SGHRS and YFSETQ. The CDR3 is made up of 14 amino acids. The junction had 6 bases not matched to a gene; V was cut back by 3 bases and J by 4 bases.

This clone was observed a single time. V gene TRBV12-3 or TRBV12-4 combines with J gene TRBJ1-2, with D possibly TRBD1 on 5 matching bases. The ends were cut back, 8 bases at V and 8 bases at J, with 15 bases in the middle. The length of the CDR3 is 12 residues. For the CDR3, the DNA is TGTGCCAGCTCACTCCAGGGAACAGGCTACACCTTC. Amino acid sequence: CASSLQGTGYTF.

The DNA for the CDR3 is TGTGCCAGCAGCCAACCCAGATTCCGGGACAGGGGCAAATATGGCTACACCTTC. Protein: CASSQPRFRDRGKYGYTF. The V call is TRBV28, the J call TRBJ1-2, with 10 bases aligning to TRBD1. The CDR3 sequence is 18 residues long. Losses at the gene ends were 6 bases for V and 5 bases for J; bases not matched to a gene: 18. The germline V gene encodes CDR1 MDHEN and CDR2 SYDVKM.

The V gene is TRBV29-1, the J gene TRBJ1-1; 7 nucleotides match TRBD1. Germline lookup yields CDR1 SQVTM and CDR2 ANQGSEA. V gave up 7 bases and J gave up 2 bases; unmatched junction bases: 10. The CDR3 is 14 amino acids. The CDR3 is CSGTGPRLNTEAFF. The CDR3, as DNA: TGCAGCGGGACAGGTCCGCGACTTAACACTGAAGCTTTCTTT. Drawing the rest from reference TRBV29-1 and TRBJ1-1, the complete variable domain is SAVISQKPSRDICQRGTSLTIQCQVDSQVTMMFWYRQQPGQSLTLIATANQGSEATYESGFVIDKFPISRPNLTFSTLTVSNMSPEDSSIYLCSGTGPRLNTEAFFGQGTRLTVV.

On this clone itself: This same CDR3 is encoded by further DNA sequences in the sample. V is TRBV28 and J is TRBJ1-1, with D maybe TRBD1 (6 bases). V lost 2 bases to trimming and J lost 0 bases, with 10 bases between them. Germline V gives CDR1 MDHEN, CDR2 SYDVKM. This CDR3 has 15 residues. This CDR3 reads CASSLPGQLNTEAFF. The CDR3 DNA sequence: TGTGCCAGCAGTTTACCCGGACAGCTGAACACTGAAGCTTTCTTT.

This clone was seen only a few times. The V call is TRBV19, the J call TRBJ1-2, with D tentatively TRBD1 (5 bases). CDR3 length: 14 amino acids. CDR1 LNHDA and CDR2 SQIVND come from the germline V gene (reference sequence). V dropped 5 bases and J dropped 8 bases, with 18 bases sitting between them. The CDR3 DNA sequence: TGTGCCAGTAGTGCCAGGCAGGGCATGAGGGGCTACACCTTC. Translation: CASSARQGMRGYTF.

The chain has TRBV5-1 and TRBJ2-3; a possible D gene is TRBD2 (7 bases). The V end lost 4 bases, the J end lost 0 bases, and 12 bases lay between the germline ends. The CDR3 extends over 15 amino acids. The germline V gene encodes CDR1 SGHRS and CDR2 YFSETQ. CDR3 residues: CASSPGGLSTDTQYF. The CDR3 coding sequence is TGCGCCAGCAGCCCCGGGGGGCTCAGCACAGATACGCAGTATTTT.

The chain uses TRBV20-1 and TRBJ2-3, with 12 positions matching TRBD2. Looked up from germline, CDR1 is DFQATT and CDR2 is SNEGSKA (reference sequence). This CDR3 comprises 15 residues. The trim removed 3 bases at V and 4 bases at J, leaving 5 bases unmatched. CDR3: CSASRPSGGADTQYF. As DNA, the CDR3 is TGCAGTGCTAGTCGTCCTAGCGGGGGGGCAGATACGCAGTATTTT.

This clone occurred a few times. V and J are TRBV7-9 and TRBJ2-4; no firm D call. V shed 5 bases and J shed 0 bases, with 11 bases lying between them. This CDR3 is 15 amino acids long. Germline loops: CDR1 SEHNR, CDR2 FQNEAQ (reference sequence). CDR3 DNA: TGTGCCAGCAGCATTTCGAGAGGAGCCAAAAACATTCAGTACTTC. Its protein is CASSISRGAKNIQYF.

This CDR3 reads CASSLGVTRETQYF. The CDR3 region has the DNA TGTGCCAGCAGCTTAGGGGTGACTAGAGAGACCCAGTACTTC. V usage is TRBV7-8 and J usage is TRBJ2-5, with a possible D match to TRBD2 (6 bases). The CDR3 totals 14 residues. Trimming shortened V by 1 base and J by 4 bases, and 10 bases separated the two germline ends. The germline V gene has CDR1 SGHVS and CDR2 FQNEAQ.

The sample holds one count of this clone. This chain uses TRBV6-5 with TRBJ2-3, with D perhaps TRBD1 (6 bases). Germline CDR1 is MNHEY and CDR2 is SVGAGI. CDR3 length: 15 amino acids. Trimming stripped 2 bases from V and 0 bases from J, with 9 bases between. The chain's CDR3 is CASSYQGTSTDTQYF. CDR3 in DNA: TGTGCCAGCAGTTACCAGGGGACCAGCACAGATACGCAGTATTTT.

The chain's CDR3 is CASSFSGSGLNEQYF. The CDR3 coding sequence is TGTGCCAGCAGCTTTAGCGGGAGTGGGTTAAACGAGCAGTACTTC. V and J are TRBV7-2 and TRBJ2-7; TRBD2 matches 9 bases. The CDR3 has 15 amino acids. Germline V gene sequence: CDR1 SGHTA, CDR2 FQGNSA. Germline trimming cut 3 bases from V and 5 bases from J; bases unmatched to any gene: 8.

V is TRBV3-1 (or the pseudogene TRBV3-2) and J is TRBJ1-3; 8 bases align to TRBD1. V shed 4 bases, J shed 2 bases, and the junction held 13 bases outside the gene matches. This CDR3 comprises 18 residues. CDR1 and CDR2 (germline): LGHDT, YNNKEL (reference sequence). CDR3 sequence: CASSRGQGWSVAGNTIYF. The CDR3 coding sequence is TGTGCCAGCAGCCGCGGACAGGGCTGGTCCGTTGCTGGAAACACCATATATTTT.

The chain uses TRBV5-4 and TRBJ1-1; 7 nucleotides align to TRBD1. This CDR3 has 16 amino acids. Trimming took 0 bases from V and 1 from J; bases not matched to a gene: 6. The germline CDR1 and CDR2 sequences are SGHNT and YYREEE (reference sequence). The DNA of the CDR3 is TGTGCCAGCAGCTTGGACCCGGACAGGACGAACACTGAAGCTTTCTTT. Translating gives CASSLDPDRTNTEAFF.

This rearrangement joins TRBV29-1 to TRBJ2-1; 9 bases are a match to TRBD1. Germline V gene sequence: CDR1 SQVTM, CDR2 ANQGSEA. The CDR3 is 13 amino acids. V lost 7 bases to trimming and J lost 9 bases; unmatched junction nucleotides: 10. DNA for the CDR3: TGCAGCGGATACGGGACAGGGTCTATTGAGCAGTTCTTC. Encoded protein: CSGYGTGSIEQFF.

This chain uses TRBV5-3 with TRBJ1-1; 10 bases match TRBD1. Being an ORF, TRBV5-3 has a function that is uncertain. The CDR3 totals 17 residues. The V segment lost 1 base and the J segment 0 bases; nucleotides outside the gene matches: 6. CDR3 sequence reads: CARSLKGQGLMNTEAFF. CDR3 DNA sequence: TGTGCCAGAAGCTTGAAGGGACAGGGGTTAATGAACACTGAAGCTTTCTTT.

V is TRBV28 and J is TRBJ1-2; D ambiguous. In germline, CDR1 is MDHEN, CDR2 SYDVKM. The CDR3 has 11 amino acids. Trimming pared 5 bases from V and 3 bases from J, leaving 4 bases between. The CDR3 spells CASSTDYGYTF. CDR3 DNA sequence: TGTGCCAGCAGTACAGACTATGGCTACACCTTC.

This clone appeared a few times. CDR3 nucleotides: TGTGCCAGCAGCCGGGACAGAACGAACACCGGGGAGCTGTTTTTT. Translated, it gives CASSRDRTNTGELFF. The chain has TRBV7-9 and TRBJ2-2; 7 nucleotides agree with TRBD1. The CDR3 totals 15 residues. V lost 5 bases, J lost 0 bases, and 3 bases stayed unmatched. Germline V lookup: CDR1 SEHNR, CDR2 FQNEAQ (reference sequence).

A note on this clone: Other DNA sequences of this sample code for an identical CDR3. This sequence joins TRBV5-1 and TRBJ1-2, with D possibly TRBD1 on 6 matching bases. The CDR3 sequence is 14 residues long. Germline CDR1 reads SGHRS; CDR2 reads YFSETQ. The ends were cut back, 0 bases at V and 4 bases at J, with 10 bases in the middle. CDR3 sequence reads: CASSLETGSYGYTF. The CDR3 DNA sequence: TGCGCCAGCAGCTTGGAAACAGGGAGCTATGGCTACACCTTC.

The CDR3 nucleotides read TGTGCCAGCAGCTCGGACAGGGCTACGTATGGCTACACCTTC. As protein: CASSSDRATYGYTF. V usage is TRBV5-4 and J usage is TRBJ1-2; 8 bases are a match to TRBD1. V shed 3 bases, J shed 5 bases, and the junction held 6 bases outside the gene matches. The CDR3 extends over 14 amino acids. Germline CDR1 SGHNT, CDR2 YYREEE (reference sequence). The full variable domain, in which reference TRBV5-4 and TRBJ1-2 provide the parts outside the CDR3, is ETGVTQSPTHLIKTRGQQVTLRCSSQSGHNTVSWYQQALGQGPQFIFQYYREEENGRGNFPPRFSGLQFPNYSSELNVNALELDDSALYLCASSSDRATYGYTFGSGTRLTVV.

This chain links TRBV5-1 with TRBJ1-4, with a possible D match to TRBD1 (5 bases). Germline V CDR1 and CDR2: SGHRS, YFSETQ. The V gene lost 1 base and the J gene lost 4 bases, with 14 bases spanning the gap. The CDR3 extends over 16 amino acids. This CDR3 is CASSLFRGTDNEKLFF. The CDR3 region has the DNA TGCGCCAGCAGCTTGTTCAGAGGGACTGATAATGAAAAACTGTTTTTT.

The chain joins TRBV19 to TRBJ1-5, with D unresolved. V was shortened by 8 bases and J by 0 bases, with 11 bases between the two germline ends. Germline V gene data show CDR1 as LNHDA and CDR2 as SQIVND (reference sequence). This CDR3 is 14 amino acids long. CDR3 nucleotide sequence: TGTGCCAGTCAGGCGTCTCGTAGCAATCAGCCCCAGCATTTT. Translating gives CASQASRSNQPQHF.

The CDR3 DNA sequence: TGTGCCAGCAGCCAAGATTCGGGACAGGGGAATTTTGAGCAGTACTTC. This codes for CASSQDSGQGNFEQYF. The chain recombines TRBV3-1 (or the pseudogene TRBV3-2) with TRBJ2-7; 10 bases match TRBD1. CDR1 LGHDT and CDR2 YNNKEL come from the germline V gene (reference sequence). The CDR3 length is 16 residues. After removal of 0 bases from V and 7 bases from J, the junction contained 9 bases not matched to a gene.

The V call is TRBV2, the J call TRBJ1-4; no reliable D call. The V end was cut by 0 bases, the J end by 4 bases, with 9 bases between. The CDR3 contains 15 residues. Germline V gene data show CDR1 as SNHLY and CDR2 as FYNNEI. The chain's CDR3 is CASSEARRNNEKLFF. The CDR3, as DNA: TGTGCCAGCAGTGAAGCGCGCCGAAATAATGAAAAACTGTTTTTT.